This T cell receptor (beta chain) comes out of a study of metastatic and nonmetastatic thyroid tumors. Overall study results and limits: Reports indicated that malignant thyroid tumors showed significantly higher TCR beta diversity than benign nodules did, in blood and tumor.

The ends lost 2 bases at V and 11 bases at J; junction bases unmatched: 3. CDR1 and CDR2 (germline): WSHSY, SAAADI. This CDR3 contains 12 residues. This clone was seen ten or more times. No antigen is known for it. The CDR3 does not end in the conserved phenylalanine or tryptophan, so this is likely a read error. Thyroid surgery was preceded by no treatment in any patient. Methods used by the authors: Across clinicopathological groups, CDR3 differences served as the basis for building a distant-metastasis classifier for papillary thyroid cancer. TCRdb redid the clone calls on the PCR reads using MiXCR. The V and J calls were not made by the authors but by TCRdb's processing. Found here are 35,000 to 45,000 clones, about 29% of them singletons; the top ten hold under 13%.

The sample comprised blood. The chain combines TRBV10-2 with TRBJ1-5; 7 bases are shared with TRBD1. The sequence derives from a male donor with papillary thyroid cancer or a benign thyroid nodule (not recorded which). Some clones in this sample may be carry-over from other donors' samples. The CDR3 sequence is CASSEMDRSQHL. Written as DNA, the CDR3 is TGCGCCAGCAGTGAGATGGACAGGTCCCAGCATCTT.